This TCR beta chain originates from a study of T cells in women clearing cervical HPV infection. The V end lost 4 bases, the J end lost 1 base, and 11 bases lay between the germline ends. Germline CDR1 and CDR2: MNHNS and SASEGT. This CDR3 is built from 15 residues. Prevalent HPV16 infections were excluded; only incident single HPV16 infections included. Profiled with immunoSEQ multiplex PCR; TCRdb holds only in-frame clones, not every one. This table holds about 25,000 clones. On this clone: The CDR3 extends 3 residues past the end of the read, so its final part is completed from the germline J gene.

The sequence was collected from a woman between 18 and 70 years old with a cervical HPV16 infection that either progressed to CIN3+ or cleared (not recorded which). The chain links TRBV6-1 to TRBJ1-5, with no clear D. The sample comprised blood buffy coat. Incomplete CDR3 DNA: TGTGCCAGCAGTGGTGTGGCGGGGAGCAATCAGCCC. It is translated as CASSGVAGSNQP. The whole CDR3 region reads CASSGVAGSNQPQHF.